This TCR beta chain was retrieved from a study of blood T cell repertoires in COVID-19. Assay: immunoSEQ multiplex PCR; the TCRdb copy retains only in-frame clones and omits some. The sample comprises around 150,000 clones, 80% to 90% of which are singletons, and roughly 7.9% rests with the top ten. The sample comprised peripheral blood. This sequence originates from a woman between 45 and 65 years old in a cohort sampled during active or convalescent COVID-19.

This CDR3 reads CASSLQPLGGAYQPQHF. CDR3 nucleotide sequence: TGTGCCAGCAGCCTTCAGCCGTTGGGGGGGGCGTATCAGCCCCAGCATTTT. The chain has TRBV5-5 and TRBJ1-5, with a tentative D call TRBD1 (6 bases). Per the germline V gene, CDR1 is SGHKS and CDR2 is YYEKEE (reference sequence). CDR3 size: 17 residues. Trimming pared 4 bases from V and 5 bases from J, leaving 22 bases between.